What follows are 25 T cell receptor beta chains derived from one specimen sequenced in a study of Ad26.COV2.S vaccination and SARS-CoV-2 variants. The assay was immunoSEQ multiplex PCR, and TCRdb's table has in-frame clones only and misses some. The top ten clones hold more than 3.5% of a sample with about 440,000 clones, about nine tenths of them seen once. Treatment meaning: around 19 received Ad26.COV2.S at low or high dose, single or two shots; roughly five received placebo; per-sample allocation not given. Collection of samples fell on day 63 after the first vaccine or placebo injection. Specimen: peripheral blood, collected in a trial of Ad26.COV2.S vaccine versus placebo. Source of these receptors: a person between 18 and 65 years old who received the Ad26.COV2.S COVID-19 vaccine or a placebo.

CDR3 DNA sequence: TGTGCCACCAGTGACGAGACTAGCGGTTCCTACGAGCAGTACTTC. Translation gives CATSDETSGSYEQYF. This sequence joins TRBV24-1 and TRBJ2-7, with TRBD2 identical over 9 bases. Trimming removed 4 bases from V and 1 base from J; junction bases left unmatched: 4. There are 15 residues in the CDR3. CDR1 KGHDR and CDR2 SFDVKD come from the germline V gene.

This sequence joins TRBV5-6 and TRBJ2-5; D is unclear. Germline V gives CDR1 SGHDT, CDR2 YYEEEE. Between the trimmed V and J ends, which lost 0 bases and 4 bases, there was a span of 7 bases. This CDR3 spans 13 amino acids. CDR3: CASSLEGSETQYF. CDR3 DNA: TGTGCCAGCAGCTTGGAAGGGTCAGAGACCCAGTACTTC.

V gene TRBV6-5 combines with J gene TRBJ2-1; D gene ambiguous. Germline V gene data show CDR1 as MNHEY and CDR2 as SVGAGI. V lost 7 bases to trimming and J lost 0 bases, with 10 bases between them. The CDR3 has 14 residues. As DNA, the CDR3 is TGTGCCAGCACCTCAGCTACCTCCTACAATGAGCAGTTCTTC. This encodes CASTSATSYNEQFF.

This chain connects TRBV6-2 or TRBV6-3 to TRBJ1-1; D is possibly TRBD1 (6 bases). From germline, CDR1 is MNHEY and CDR2 SVGEGT. The CDR3 runs 15 residues. Trimming removed 0 bases at V and 1 base at J, with 9 bases between. CDR3: CASSYSQGRNTEAFF. CDR3 in DNA: TGTGCCAGCAGTTACTCCCAGGGGCGGAACACTGAAGCTTTCTTT.

This clone appeared once. The chain has TRBV24-1 and TRBJ2-1; the D gene is possibly TRBD1 (6 bases). The CDR3 consists of 15 residues. V shed 8 bases and J shed 7 bases, with 20 bases lying between them. The V gene's germline CDR1 is KGHDR and CDR2 SFDVKD. The CDR3 DNA reads as TGTGCCACCATCCCCCCCCTAGCCGACAGGAATGAGCAGTTCTTC. This encodes CATIPPLADRNEQFF.

The genes are TRBV28 and TRBJ2-7; weak D call: TRBD1 (5 bases). Trimming took off 3 bases at V and 0 bases at J, with 9 bases between the two ends. This CDR3 contains 14 residues. CDR1 and CDR2 from the germline V gene are MDHEN and SYDVKM. This chain's CDR3 is CASSFRATSYEQYF. CDR3 in DNA: TGTGCCAGCAGTTTCAGGGCCACCTCCTACGAGCAGTACTTC.

The chain carries TRBV18 and TRBJ2-2; 8 bases align to TRBD1. The CDR3 is made up of 16 amino acids. Trimming took 0 bases from V and 5 from J; bases not matched to a gene: 5. CDR1 and CDR2 from the germline V gene are KGHSH and LQKENI. The CDR3 DNA follows: TGTGCCAGCTCACCACCGGCAGGGGGCTTAACCGGGGAGCTGTTTTTT. Residues: CASSPPAGGLTGELFF.

The V gene is TRBV5-1, the J gene TRBJ2-7, with D unclear. V lost 3 bases and J lost 4, with 8 bases in between. Germline lookup yields CDR1 SGHRS and CDR2 YFSETQ. The CDR3 totals 12 residues. This CDR3 reads CASSSFTYEQYF. CDR3 DNA sequence: TGCGCCAGCAGCTCGTTCACGTACGAGCAGTACTTC. Supplemented by reference TRBV5-1 and TRBJ2-7, the full variable domain reads KAGVTQTPRYLIKTRGQQVTLSCSPISGHRSVSWYQQTPGQGLQFLFEYFSETQRNKGNFPGRFSGRQFSNSRSEMNVSTLELGDSALYLCASSSFTYEQYFGPGTRLTVT.

This clone appeared once. The chain has TRBV5-1 and TRBJ2-5; 15 nucleotides align to TRBD2. There are 17 residues in the CDR3. Trimming cost V 2 bases and J 5 bases; bases outside gene matches: 7. Germline CDR1 SGHRS, CDR2 YFSETQ. The CDR3 nucleotides are TGCGCCAGCAGCTTCGGACTAGCGGGAGGGCCGAGGGAGACCCAGTACTTC. Its translation is CASSFGLAGGPRETQYF.

V gene TRBV3-1 (or the pseudogene TRBV3-2) combines with J gene TRBJ1-2, with TRBD1 matching 7 bases. V lost 7 bases and J lost 4; bases outside the gene matches: 9. Germline CDR1 is LGHDT and CDR2 is YNNKEL (reference sequence). The CDR3 consists of 14 residues. The CDR3: CASTTSQGLYGYTF. The CDR3 DNA reads as TGTGCCAGCACCACCTCACAGGGGCTCTATGGCTACACCTTC.

The rearrangement uses TRBV7-6 and TRBJ2-7, with TRBD1 matching 7 bases. CDR1 and CDR2 from the germline V gene are SGHVS and FNYEAQ. V shed 2 bases and J 7 bases; nucleotides not matched to a gene: 11. The CDR3 is made up of 15 amino acids. The CDR3 DNA follows: TGTGCCAGCAGCTTACGGGCCGACAGGGTAGGAGAGCAGTACTTC. As protein: CASSLRADRVGEQYF.

This clone was found once. This sequence joins TRBV3-1 (or the pseudogene TRBV3-2) and TRBJ2-5; the match to TRBD1 covers 9 bases. The CDR3 consists of 15 residues. Germline V gene data show CDR1 as LGHDT and CDR2 as YNNKEL (reference sequence). Trimming cost V 3 bases and J 2 bases; bases outside gene matches: 4. The CDR3 DNA follows: TGTGCCAGCAGCCATACAGGGGGCCAACAAGAGACCCAGTACTTC. It yields the protein CASSHTGGQQETQYF.

The chain links TRBV28 to TRBJ2-3, with 11 bases that match TRBD2. Trimming removed 5 bases from V and 1 base from J; junction bases left unmatched: 5. The CDR3 totals 16 residues. CDR1 and CDR2 from the germline V gene are MDHEN and SYDVKM. CDR3 nucleotide sequence: TGTGCCAGCAGTCATACTAGCGGGAGTGGCACAGATACGCAGTATTTT. Translating gives CASSHTSGSGTDTQYF.

The chain is built from TRBV5-1 and TRBJ2-3; 7 nucleotides match TRBD1. Germline V gene lookup returns CDR1 SGHRS and CDR2 YFSETQ. The CDR3 runs 14 residues. Unmatched junction bases numbered 8, after V lost 6 bases and J lost 4 bases. CDR3 nucleotide sequence: TGCGCCAGCAACACAGGGGCGGGCGCAGATACGCAGTATTTT. Translation gives CASNTGAGADTQYF.

This clone was counted a few times. This chain connects TRBV5-8 to TRBJ2-2, with 7 bases that match TRBD1. The CDR3 has 16 residues. J gave up 0 bases and V 5 bases, and 7 bases lay outside the gene matches. The V gene's germline CDR1 is SGHTS and CDR2 YDEGEE. The CDR3 protein is CASRWRGTANTGELFF. The CDR3 bases are TGTGCCAGCAGGTGGAGAGGGACAGCGAACACCGGGGAGCTGTTTTTT.

The chain is built from TRBV2 and TRBJ1-2; 7 nucleotides line up with TRBD1. The CDR3 runs 15 residues. Germline V gives CDR1 SNHLY, CDR2 FYNNEI. V was clipped by 1 base and J by 4 bases; unmatched bases: 6. CDR3 loop: CASSEETGFTYGYTF. The CDR3 coding sequence is TGTGCCAGCAGTGAAGAGACAGGGTTTACCTATGGCTACACCTTC.

The gene calls are TRBV19 and TRBJ2-5; 7 nucleotides line up with TRBD1. V lost 2 bases to trimming and J lost 0 bases; unmatched junction nucleotides: 3. The CDR3 has 15 residues. Germline V gene lookup returns CDR1 LNHDA and CDR2 SQIVND (reference sequence). DNA of the CDR3: TGTGCCAGTAGTATAACCGGGACAGACCAAGAGACCCAGTACTTC. It specifies CASSITGTDQETQYF.

The V and J genes are TRBV6-5 and TRBJ2-3; 9 bases agree with TRBD2. With V trimmed by 7 bases and J by 3 bases, 5 bases remained unmatched. The CDR3 spans 14 residues. Per germline, CDR1 MNHEY and CDR2 SVGAGI. CDR3 nucleotide sequence: TGTGCCAGCACCCAACTAGCGGGTACAGATACGCAGTATTTT. Protein product: CASTQLAGTDTQYF.

The chain links TRBV10-3 to TRBJ1-1, with 7 bases identical to TRBD1. Germline CDR1 is ENHRY and CDR2 is SYGVKD. V dropped 2 bases and J dropped 4; count of bases not matched to a gene: 7. The CDR3 spans 15 residues. The CDR3 region is CAISEQFRGTTEAFF. The CDR3 nucleotides read TGTGCCATCAGTGAGCAATTCAGGGGGACCACTGAAGCTTTCTTT.

The rearrangement links TRBV15 to TRBJ1-4, with 7 positions matching TRBD1. The germline V gene encodes CDR1 LNHNV and CDR2 YYDKDF (reference sequence). V lost 3 bases to trimming and J lost 1 base; unmatched junction nucleotides: 5. This CDR3 region has 16 residues. This CDR3 reads CATSRTGKGTNEKLFF. The CDR3 nucleotides are TGTGCCACCAGCAGGACAGGGAAAGGAACTAATGAAAAACTGTTTTTT. The full variable domain, rest sourced from reference TRBV15 and TRBJ1-4, is DAMVIQNPRYQVTQFGKPVTLSCSQTLNHNVMYWYQQKSSQAPKLLFHYYDKDFNNEADTPDNFQSRRPNTSFCFLDIRSPGLGDTAMYLCATSRTGKGTNEKLFFGSGTQLSVL.

The V and J genes are TRBV7-2 and TRBJ1-4; tentative D call: TRBD1 (6 bases). With 2 bases removed from V and 3 bases from J, the gap between germline ends came to 10 bases. Germline loops: CDR1 SGHTA, CDR2 FQGNSA. The CDR3 length is 15 residues. CDR3 in amino acids: CASSLQGGANEKLFF. The CDR3, as DNA: TGTGCCAGCAGCTTACAAGGGGGTGCTAATGAAAAACTGTTTTTT.

This clone has a single count. This chain uses TRBV6-4 with TRBJ2-3; 11 positions match TRBD2. The germline CDR1 and CDR2 sequences are MRHNA and SNTAGT. Losses at the gene ends were 6 bases for V and 1 base for J; bases not matched to a gene: 3. This CDR3 comprises 15 residues. The CDR3 nucleotides are TGTGCCAGCAGCGCACTAGCGGGGGGCACAGATACGCAGTATTTT. It codes for CASSALAGGTDTQYF.

The V call is TRBV9, the J call TRBJ2-5, with D perhaps matching TRBD1 or TRBD2 (7 bases each). The CDR3 spans 16 residues. The germline V and J ends were trimmed by 0 bases and 5 bases, with 17 bases remaining between them. Germline loops: CDR1 SGDLS, CDR2 YYNGEE. The CDR3 spells CASSVGGGQLIETQYF. CDR3 bases: TGTGCCAGCAGCGTAGGGGGGGGACAGCTCATCGAGACCCAGTACTTC.

This clone was seen a single time. V usage is TRBV5-1 and J usage is TRBJ1-4; TRBD1 matches at 8 bases. The CDR3 totals 17 residues. CDR1 is SGHRS, CDR2 YFSETQ, per germline. The J segment lost 7 bases and the V segment lost 0 bases, leaving 11 bases of the junction unmatched. The CDR3 DNA is TGCGCCAGCAGCTTGGGGGCGGGACAGGAGGTTGGTGAAAAACTGTTTTTT. Residues: CASSLGAGQEVGEKLFF. Full variable domain (rest looked up from reference TRBV5-1 and TRBJ1-4): KAGVTQTPRYLIKTRGQQVTLSCSPISGHRSVSWYQQTPGQGLQFLFEYFSETQRNKGNFPGRFSGRQFSNSRSEMNVSTLELGDSALYLCASSLGAGQEVGEKLFFGSGTQLSVL.

The V call is TRBV16, the J call TRBJ2-5; 13 nucleotides match TRBD2. This CDR3 contains 16 residues. Germline V lookup: CDR1 KGHSY, CDR2 FQNENV. Trimming at V came to 2 bases and at J to 4 bases, leaving 4 bases not matched to a gene. The CDR3 DNA follows: TGTGCCAGCAGCCAAGGGACTAGCGGGATTGTAGAGACCCAGTACTTC. Translation gives CASSQGTSGIVETQYF. Variable domain in full (rest from reference TRBV16 and TRBJ2-5): GEEVAQTPKHLVRGEGQKAKLYCAPIKGHSYVFWYQQVLKNEFKFLISFQNENVFDETGMPKERFSAKCLPNSPCSLEIQATKLEDSAVYFCASSQGTSGIVETQYFGPGTRLLVL.